The next 17 T cell receptor beta chains were all read from a single sample in a study of T cell responses to AZD1222 COVID-19 vaccine. Repertoires were generated with immunoSEQ multiplex PCR, while TCRdb's copy carries only in-frame clones and drops some. Here the sample spans roughly 200,000 clones, approximately 92% being singletons. The sample here was peripheral blood, taken on day 0 of AZD1222 vaccination. The receptors shown here come from an adult in good health.

The chain employs TRBV30 and TRBJ1-4, with TRBD1 as a possible D gene (6 bases). Between the trimmed V and J ends, which lost 4 bases and 6 bases, there was a span of 18 bases. The CDR3 spans 15 residues. CDR1 GTSNPN and CDR2 SVGIG come from the germline V gene (reference sequence). The chain's CDR3 is CAWTWGGRGYEKLFF. As DNA, the CDR3 is TGTGCCTGGACCTGGGGGGGCAGGGGATATGAAAAACTGTTTTTT.

The J gene is TRBJ1-1, the V gene TRBV19, with unresolved D. Looked up from germline, CDR1 is LNHDA and CDR2 is SQIVND (reference sequence). The CDR3 has 16 amino acids. The V end was cut by 1 base, the J end by 1 base, with 13 bases between. CDR3 in amino acids: CASSIGIGLQNTEAFF. CDR3 in DNA: TGTGCCAGTAGTATAGGGATCGGGCTACAGAACACTGAAGCTTTCTTT.

The gene calls are TRBV24-1 and TRBJ1-2, with 8 bases matching TRBD1. Germline V lookup: CDR1 KGHDR, CDR2 SFDVKD. The V and J ends lost 4 bases and 4 bases, in that order; junction bases with no gene match: 4. The CDR3 consists of 14 residues. CDR3 DNA sequence: TGTGCCACCAGTGACTGGGACAGGTCCTATGGCTACACCTTC. Translation: CATSDWDRSYGYTF.

The gene calls are TRBV7-9 and TRBJ1-1; unclear D gene. The CDR3 is 14 residues long. Trimming pared 7 bases from V and 1 base from J, leaving 13 bases between. Germline V gives CDR1 SEHNR, CDR2 FQNEAQ (reference sequence). The CDR3 sequence: CASTAITGNTEAFF. CDR3 in DNA: TGTGCCAGCACCGCGATAACGGGGAACACTGAAGCTTTCTTT. Variable domain in full (rest from reference TRBV7-9 and TRBJ1-1): DTGVSQNPRHKITKRGQNVTFRCDPISEHNRLYWYRQTLGQGPEFLTYFQNEAQLEKSRLLSDRFSAERPKGSFSTLEIQRTEQGDSAMYLCASTAITGNTEAFFGQGTRLTVV.

The rearrangement links TRBV10-1 to TRBJ2-2; 8 bases align to TRBD1. Per germline, CDR1 WNHNN and CDR2 SYGVQD (reference sequence). This CDR3 has 14 amino acids. V shed 8 bases, J shed 5 bases, and the junction held 7 bases outside the gene matches. CDR3 sequence reads: CASAGTGSTGELFF. The CDR3 region has the DNA TGCGCCAGCGCAGGGACAGGTTCGACCGGGGAGCTGTTTTTT.

The V gene is TRBV6-5, the J gene TRBJ1-2; 7 nucleotides align to TRBD1. Germline V gene lookup returns CDR1 MNHEY and CDR2 SVGAGI. Losses at the gene ends were 10 bases for V and 1 base for J; bases not matched to a gene: 9. CDR3 size: 14 residues. The CDR3 sequence is CATRGGTINYGYTF. The CDR3 DNA reads as TGTGCCACCAGGGGGGGGACAATTAACTATGGCTACACCTTC.

The chain couples TRBV9 to TRBJ2-3, with TRBD1 identical over 9 bases. Germline V lookup: CDR1 SGDLS, CDR2 YYNGEE. The CDR3 loop spans 15 amino acids. J was trimmed by 6 bases and V by 1 base; bases with no gene match: 6. The CDR3 reads CASSVRDREFDTQYF. CDR3 nucleotides: TGTGCCAGCAGCGTACGGGACAGGGAATTCGATACGCAGTATTTT. Full variable domain (missing parts from reference TRBV9 and TRBJ2-3): DSGVTQTPKHLITATGQRVTLRCSPRSGDLSVYWYQQSLDQGLQFLIQYYNGEERAKGNILERFSAQQFPDLHSELNLSSLELGDSALYFCASSVRDREFDTQYFGPGTRLTVL.

In nucleotides, the CDR3 is TGTGCCAGCAGCCCGGGACGTAGCTATGGCTACACCTTC. Protein product: CASSPGRSYGYTF. The gene calls are TRBV7-2 and TRBJ1-2; D perhaps matches TRBD1 (5 bases). The CDR3 extends over 13 amino acids. Trimming pared 5 bases from V and 4 bases from J, leaving 11 bases between. Germline assignment: CDR1 SGHTA and CDR2 FQGNSA.

V and J are TRBV7-2 and TRBJ1-6; D gene unclear. CDR1 is SGHTA, CDR2 FQGNSA, per germline. The CDR3 sequence is 15 residues long. V dropped 1 base and J dropped 5 bases, with 9 bases sitting between them. This CDR3 is CASSLGGLNNSPLHF. The CDR3 nucleotides are TGTGCCAGCAGCTTAGGGGGTCTAAATAATTCACCCCTCCACTTT.

V gene TRBV12-3 or TRBV12-4 combines with J gene TRBJ2-1, with D perhaps matching TRBD2 (6 bases). This CDR3 contains 13 residues. Trimming left V 3 bases short and J 9 bases short, with 12 bases between. The CDR3 here is CASSFSQEGEQFF. The CDR3 region has the DNA TGTGCCAGCAGTTTTTCCCAGGAGGGTGAGCAGTTCTTC.

The chain is built from TRBV18 and TRBJ2-7; 8 bases line up with TRBD1. V lost 2 bases to trimming and J lost 3 bases; unmatched junction nucleotides: 3. This CDR3 has 14 amino acids. Germline CDR1 and CDR2: KGHSH and LQKENI. The CDR3 DNA sequence: TGTGCCAGCTCACCAGGGACAGGAGTCTACGAGCAGTACTTC. This translates into CASSPGTGVYEQYF. Using reference TRBV18 and TRBJ2-7 for the parts outside the CDR3, the full variable domain is NAGVMQNPRHLVRRRGQEARLRCSPMKGHSHVYWYRQLPEEGLKFMVYLQKENIIDESGMPKERFSAEFPKEGPSILRIQQVVRGDSAAYFCASSPGTGVYEQYFGPGTRLTVT.

This clone appeared once. The chain combines TRBV2 with TRBJ2-1; a weak D match, TRBD2 (7 bases). The V gene's germline CDR1 is SNHLY and CDR2 FYNNEI. Trimming removed 5 bases at V and 6 bases at J, with 17 bases between. This CDR3 has 15 amino acids. CDR3 residues: CASSREGGPINEQFF. The CDR3 nucleotides are TGTGCCAGCAGTAGGGAGGGGGGGCCGATCAATGAGCAGTTCTTC. The full variable domain, with the rest looked up from reference TRBV2 and TRBJ2-1, is EPEVTQTPSHQVTQMGQEVILRCVPISNHLYFYWYRQILGQKVEFLVSFYNNEISEKSEIFDDQFSVERPDGSNFTLKIRSTKLEDSAMYFCASSREGGPINEQFFGPGTRLTVL.

V gene TRBV7-9 combines with J gene TRBJ1-2; 8 nucleotides match TRBD1. The J segment lost 0 bases and the V segment lost 5 bases, leaving 2 bases of the junction unmatched. Looked up from germline, CDR1 is SEHNR and CDR2 is FQNEAQ (reference sequence). This CDR3 comprises 14 residues. In DNA form, the CDR3 reads TGTGCCAGCAGCCCGGACAGGGCTAACTATGGCTACACCTTC. This gives the protein CASSPDRANYGYTF.

V gene TRBV28 combines with J gene TRBJ1-4; D remains ambiguous. The germline CDR1 and CDR2 sequences are MDHEN and SYDVKM. V lost 2 bases to trimming and J lost 7 bases, with 11 bases between them. This CDR3 contains 14 residues. CDR3 coding DNA: TGTGCCAGCAGTTTACGGGGAATTGGTGAAAAACTGTTTTTT. Translation gives CASSLRGIGEKLFF.

The table lists this clone with a few counts. The V gene is TRBV25-1, the J gene TRBJ2-7; the D is unclear. Germline V lookup: CDR1 MGHDK, CDR2 SYGVNS. This CDR3 contains 10 residues. Trimming shortened V by 4 bases and J by 5 bases, and 3 bases separated the two germline ends. The CDR3 DNA reads as TGTGCCAGCAGTGTCCACGAGCAGTACTTC. This gives the protein CASSVHEQYF.

The chain employs TRBV2 and TRBJ1-2; 11 nucleotides match TRBD1. V shed 11 bases, J shed 2 bases, and the junction held 7 bases outside the gene matches. The length of the CDR3 is 14 residues. The V gene's germline CDR1 is SNHLY and CDR2 FYNNEI. Written as DNA, the CDR3 is TGTGCCTCGGGGACAGGGGGTACGAACTATGGCTACACCTTC. Translated, it gives CASGTGGTNYGYTF.

About this clone: This sample includes further DNA sequences coding for the same CDR3. The rearrangement links TRBV6-1 to TRBJ1-5; D is possibly TRBD1 (6 bases). The germline gives CDR1 MNHNS, CDR2 SASEGT. This CDR3 is built from 14 residues. The germline V and J ends were trimmed by 3 bases and 2 bases, with 8 bases remaining between them. The CDR3 here is CASSDRGGNQPQHF. The CDR3 nucleotides are TGTGCCAGCAGTGACAGGGGAGGCAATCAGCCCCAGCATTTT.